Included here is one TCR beta chain sequence, with context. RNA amounts of roughly 0.45 to 1 ug underwent reverse transcription with random hexamers. Coverage of TCR beta CDR3 amplification by immunoSEQ multiplex PCR extended to 54 Vbeta and 13 Jbeta. MiXCR, applied by TCRdb to the immunoSEQ multiplex PCR reads, yields one record per CDR3 protein. This sample has about 200,000 distinct CDR3 sequences, with 95% found just once. The V and J ends lost 1 base and 9 bases, in that order; junction bases with no gene match: 9. The CDR3 is 15 residues long. Germline CDR1 LGHDT, CDR2 YNNKEL (reference sequence). Sequencing of TCR beta was performed on blood CD8+ T cells and on blood CD4+ T cells. The multiple sclerosis control group was made up of treatment-naive patients with stable or active relapsing-remitting disease. Purification of the CD8+ and CD4+ T cells relied on negative isolation, and TEMRA cells underwent FACS enrichment.

This entry belongs to a study of CD8 T cells in Susac syndrome. The chain employs TRBV3-1 and TRBJ1-2; 9 bases are a match to TRBD1. The specimen was CD4+ T cells from PBMCs. This clonotype was sampled from a human donor with multiple sclerosis. This chain's CDR3 is CASSQVGTGIGSYTF. DNA for the CDR3: TGTGCCAGCAGCCAAGTGGGGACAGGGATTGGGAGCTACACCTTC.